This T cell receptor beta chain was recorded in a study of blood T cell repertoires in COVID-19. Study overall: T cells, B-cell-depleted T cells, or PBMCs provided the cDNA or gDNA that served as material.

Authors' processing steps: Reference gene primer amplification yielded estimated nucleated cell counts. TCRdb's table, derived via immunoSEQ multiplex PCR, lists solely in-frame clones and lacks some. The D gene and trimming were derived from the DNA, and the V and J assignments and clone size from that table. Found here are roughly 500,000 clones, 70% to 90% of them singletons; the top ten hold approximately 1.8%. Those enrolled, adults aged about 18 to 95 years, came from some 23 US areas. Symptom resolution, clearance, or two negative PCRs marked the recovered donors of Cohort 3. The germline gives CDR1 GTSNPN, CDR2 SVGIG (reference sequence). With 5 bases clipped from V and 2 bases from J, the junction kept 8 bases outside the gene matches. The CDR3 has 14 residues.

The receptor's source is a middle-aged woman who had recovered from COVID-19. The chain links TRBV30 to TRBJ1-2; 7 bases match TRBD1. Sequenced sample: PBMCs or T cells enriched from blood (not recorded which). CDR3 sequence (DNA): TGTGCCTGGTCTACAGGGGTTTCGAACTATGGCTACACCTTC. Translated: CAWSTGVSNYGYTF.